This TCR beta chain was observed in a study of blood T cells in healthy people across ages. Study-level background: Template switching retrieved approximately one barcoded beta molecule for each two T cells. General study results and limits: Observed TCR beta diversity per million T cells went down as age went up. This fall followed a roughly linear course with age.

As for this clonotype: Its antigen remains unidentified.

Combining a sample-barcoded 5' primer with a J-beta primer mix, a second PCR ran for roughly 6 to 11 cycles. The authors tagged each cDNA molecule using a template-switch adaptor with 12 random nucleotides. TCRdb ran MiXCR on the 5' RACE reads and lists one entry per CDR3 protein. The data show more than 800,000 distinct CDR3 sequences, under 45% seen once. This CDR3 region has 12 residues. Trimming left V 6 bases short and J 10 bases short, with 14 bases between. The clonotype was recovered from a woman between 55 and 75 years old in good health. The specimen was blood. The chain is built from TRBV12-3 or TRBV12-4 and TRBJ2-3; D gene ambiguous. DNA of the CDR3: TGTGCCAGCAGAGTCGGAGCTGGGGCGCAGTATTTT. It specifies CASRVGAGAQYF.